This T cell receptor beta chain was recovered during a study of T cells in tuberculosis. Unsorted cryopreserved PBMC were sequenced, averaging around 94,000 T cells per clinical donor. The repertoire was sequenced with immunoSEQ multiplex PCR; TCRdb's copy has only in-frame clones and lacks some. This table has about 36,000 clones, 85% to 95% appearing once. About this clone itself: Its antigen is as yet unknown.

The V gene lost 3 bases and the J gene lost 5 bases, with 13 bases spanning the gap. The CDR3 loop spans 13 amino acids. From germline, CDR1 is SQVTM and CDR2 ANQGSEA. General study results and limits: Samples were chosen by availability of cryopreserved specimens.

The sequence was obtained from a donor aged 10-29 years with latent tuberculosis or without tuberculosis infection. The sample comprised PBMCs. V and J are TRBV29-1 and TRBJ1-1; D is perhaps TRBD1 (5 bases). CDR3 loop: CSVDKMGGTEAFF. The CDR3 DNA reads as TGCAGCGTTGACAAAATGGGGGGGACTGAAGCTTTCTTT.